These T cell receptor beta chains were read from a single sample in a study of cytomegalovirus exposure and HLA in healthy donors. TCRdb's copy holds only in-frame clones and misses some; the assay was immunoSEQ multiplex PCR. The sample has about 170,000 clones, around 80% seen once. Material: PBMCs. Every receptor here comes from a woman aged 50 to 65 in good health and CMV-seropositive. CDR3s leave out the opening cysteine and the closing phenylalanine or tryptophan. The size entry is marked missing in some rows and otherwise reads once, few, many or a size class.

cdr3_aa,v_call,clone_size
ASSPATLRVGGARYGYT,TRBV7-9,once
ASRENPLPANEQF,TRBV6-1,.
ASSQDRGGGRYQETQY,TRBV4-2,.
ASSFGTRVGNEQF,TRBV5-1,.
ASSYARTGGYGYT,TRBV6-5,.
ASSSAAAGIYEQY,TRBV5-4,.
AWSVGGFDTDTQY,TRBV30,.
ATSTGHNSGNTIY,TRBV15,few
ASSYSGGGNTIY,TRBV6-5,.
AISLGGEGYGYT,TRBV10-3,.
ASSPSSGGELDTQY,TRBV7-3,.
ASSPGGRGNQPQH,TRBV11-2,.
ASTLRTGDTDTQY,TRBV19,few
ASSPPGQLYEQY,TRBV7-9,.
ASRGISGTGGGGYT,TRBV9,.
ASSYGGTDTQY,TRBV9,.
ASSTSSGGAPDTQY,TRBV5-1,few
SVEDRGEGSYEQY,TRBV29-1,.
ASSENRGSHEQY,TRBV2,.
ASSPGHKEQY,TRBV18,.
ASPCCEKLF,TRBV19,once
ASSEEMGRTYVGYT,TRBV6-1,.
ASNSRADTGELF,TRBV6-6,few
ASSSTSGNTEAF,TRBV6-5,.
ASSLAGRPLNEQF,TRBV18,few
ASSVEGTGSYEQY,TRBV9,.
ASSSVEVTQETQY,TRBV5-1,.
AISESTQSYEQY,TRBV10-3,.
ASSQVPTRGSYEQY,TRBV7-9,few
ASSSGQGALNTEAF,TRBV5-6,.
ASSTGTDSNQPQH,TRBV25-1,.
SVEESQGNEQF,TRBV29-1,few
ASSRERGSSYNEQF,TRBV7-9,.
ASSQGYSSYNEQF,TRBV14,.
ASSQLGDMGKTQY,TRBV7-9,.
ASSWDLGGRSPLH,TRBV6-6,.
ASSIGLAPGELF,TRBV19,.
ASSRTSGGNEQF,TRBV6-4,.
ASSALWRVNTKAF,TRBV7-9,.
ASSLAWTGGHSPLH,TRBV7-6,.
ASSPESAGTDEQF,TRBV11-3,.
ASSPQGSGGGHSPLH,TRBV4-1,.
ASSFGQEGYGYT,TRBV6-4,.
ASSQEITSGNTQY,TRBV4-2,.
ASSPYSNQPQH,TRBV6-6,.
ASTIWWGQGTDTQY,TRBV19,.
ATENGRNTEAF,TRBV11-2,.
ASSYGVQDYGYT,TRBV6-6,few
ASSRGTTNEKLF,TRBV2,.
SSRPSTGINGNTIY,TRBV7-9,.
ASSLGGGDTDTQY,TRBV11-3,.
ASSVAAIVTDTQY,TRBV9,few
SSSRAQSGGGEAF,TRBV7-9,.
ASSYGGQALYGYT,TRBV6-5,.
ASSLTSGDYEQY,TRBV11-3,.
ARIYQPNYGYT,TRBV27,.
ASTFGQYGYT,TRBV19,.
ASSLDRVGGNTIY,TRBV6-6,few
ASSQDTVVSYEQY,TRBV4-2,.